This TCR beta chain was retrieved from a study of radiotherapy plus CTLA-4 blockade in lung cancer. Study information: The study recorded objective responses in roughly 20% of patients and disease control in around 33%.

The length of the CDR3 is 15 residues. The V gene end was trimmed by 2 bases and the J gene end by 7 bases; junction bases not matched to a gene: 5. Germline V gene data show CDR1 as SGDLS and CDR2 as YYNGEE. As concerns this clone: Antigen specificity is unknown.

Method: immunoSEQ multiplex PCR; TCRdb's copy keeps in-frame clones and lacks some. The top ten clones hold 35% to 45% of a sample with 65,000 to 95,000 clones, over 75% of them seen once. Overall study findings and caveats: Early clonal dynamics of blood T cells, together with interferon-beta, were reported as the best response predictor. The study found tumor-derived TCR clones expanded in blood after radiotherapy plus ipilimumab.

The chain couples TRBV9 to TRBJ2-7; 14 bases are shared with TRBD2. This specimen was peripheral blood, taken from a patient treated with radiotherapy plus ipilimumab. This TCR derives from a human donor with non-small cell lung cancer that progressed on radiotherapy plus ipilimumab. The CDR3 DNA reads as TGTGCCAGCAGCGTGACTAGCGGGAGGGGGGAGGAGCAGTACTTC. Translating it yields CASSVTSGRGEEQYF.